Listed here are 6 T cell receptor beta chains from one sample, sequenced in a study of beta chain features in type 1 diabetes. The whole isolated RNA underwent reverse transcription, so sequencing captured expressed TCRB transcripts. This table comes from immunoSEQ multiplex PCR, and its TCRdb copy is limited to in-frame clones, with some not included. This table has about 250,000 clones, about 14% appearing once. The material sequenced was naive CD4+ T cells from blood. The origin of the receptors is a woman aged 40-49 years in good health.

The J gene is TRBJ2-5, the V gene TRBV27; 8 bases match TRBD1. This CDR3 contains 13 residues. Unmatched junction bases numbered 9, after V lost 6 bases and J lost 9 bases. CDR1 is MNHEY and CDR2 is SMNVEV in the germline V gene (reference sequence). In DNA, the CDR3 is TGTGCCAGCAGAGACAGGGGACCCGAGGCCCAGTACTTC. It is translated as CASRDRGPEAQYF.

The rearrangement links TRBV6-5 to TRBJ1-6, with TRBD1 identical over 8 bases. There are 13 residues in the CDR3. With V trimmed by 11 bases and J by 5 bases, 5 bases remained unmatched. CDR1 MNHEY and CDR2 SVGAGI come from the germline V gene. The CDR3 nucleotides read TGTGCCTCATGGGACAGGAATAATTCACCCCTCCACTTT. It translates to CASWDRNNSPLHF.

This clone has only a few counts. The J gene is TRBJ2-3, the V gene TRBV5-6; D might be TRBD2 (5 bases). The CDR3 totals 15 residues. Germline CDR1 SGHDT, CDR2 YYEEEE. Trimming shortened V by 3 bases and J by 5 bases, and 16 bases separated the two germline ends. The chain's CDR3 is CASSSSPPPQDTQYF. The CDR3 nucleotides are TGTGCCAGCAGCTCTAGCCCCCCCCCACAAGATACGCAGTATTTT.

This clone was observed a few times. The rearrangement links TRBV4-2 to TRBJ2-5; TRBD2 matches 16 bases. V lost 2 bases to trimming and J lost 0 bases; unmatched junction nucleotides: 3. The germline CDR1 and CDR2 sequences are LGHNA and YNFKEQ. CDR3 length equals 18 residues. CDR3 amino acids: CASSQQGLAGGNQETQYF. CDR3 nucleotides: TGTGCCAGCAGCCAACAGGGACTAGCGGGGGGGAACCAAGAGACCCAGTACTTC.

This clone was seen more than once but under ten times. CDR3 in DNA: TGCGCCAGCAGCTTGACGGCGGGGTCTAGCACAGATACGCAGTATTTT. Amino acid sequence: CASSLTAGSSTDTQYF. The chain links TRBV5-1 to TRBJ2-3; a weak D match, TRBD2 (6 bases). There are 16 residues in the CDR3. V shed 1 base and J shed 0 bases, with 12 bases lying between them. CDR1 is SGHRS and CDR2 is YFSETQ in the germline V gene.

CDR3 amino acids: CASTAETGGLDTEAFF. For the CDR3, the DNA is TGTGCCAGTACCGCCGAGACAGGGGGATTGGACACTGAAGCTTTCTTT. This sequence joins TRBV19 and TRBJ1-1, with 9 bases aligning to TRBD1. From germline, CDR1 is LNHDA and CDR2 SQIVND (reference sequence). The J segment lost 3 bases and the V segment lost 7 bases, leaving 12 bases of the junction unmatched. The CDR3 spans 16 residues.